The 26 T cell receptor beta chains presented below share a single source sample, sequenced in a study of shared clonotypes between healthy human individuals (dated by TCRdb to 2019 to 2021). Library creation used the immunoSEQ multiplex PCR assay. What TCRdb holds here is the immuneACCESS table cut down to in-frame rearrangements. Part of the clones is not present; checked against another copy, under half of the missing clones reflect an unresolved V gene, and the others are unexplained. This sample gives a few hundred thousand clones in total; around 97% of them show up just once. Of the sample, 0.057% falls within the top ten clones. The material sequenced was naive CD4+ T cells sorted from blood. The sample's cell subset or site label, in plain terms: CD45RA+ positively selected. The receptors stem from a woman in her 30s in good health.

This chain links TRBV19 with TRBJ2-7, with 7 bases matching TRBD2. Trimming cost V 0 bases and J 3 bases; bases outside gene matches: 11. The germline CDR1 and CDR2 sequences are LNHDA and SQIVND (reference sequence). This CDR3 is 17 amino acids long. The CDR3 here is CASSIDILWAGVYEQYF. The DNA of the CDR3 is TGTGCCAGTAGTATAGATATCTTATGGGCGGGAGTCTACGAGCAGTACTTC.

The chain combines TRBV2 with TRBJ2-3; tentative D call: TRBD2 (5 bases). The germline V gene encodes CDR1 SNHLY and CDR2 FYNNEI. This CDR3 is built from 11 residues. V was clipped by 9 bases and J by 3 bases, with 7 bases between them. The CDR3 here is CASGGTDTQYF. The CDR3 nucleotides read TGTGCCAGTGGCGGGACAGATACGCAGTATTTT.

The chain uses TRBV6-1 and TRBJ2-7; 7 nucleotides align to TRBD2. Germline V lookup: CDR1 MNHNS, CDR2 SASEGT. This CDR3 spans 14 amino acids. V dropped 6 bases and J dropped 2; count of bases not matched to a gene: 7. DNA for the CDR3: TGTGCCAGCAGGCTCGGGACTACTACCTACGAGCAGTACTTC. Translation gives CASRLGTTTYEQYF.

CDR3 sequence reads: CASSTTGTSLYEQYF. The CDR3 nucleotides read TGTGCCAGCAGCACTACCGGGACTAGTCTATACGAGCAGTACTTC. The chain has TRBV13 and TRBJ2-5, with TRBD2 identical over 8 bases. The end of the DNA is better explained by TRBJ2-7, so the J call may be wrong. This CDR3 region has 15 residues. CDR1 PRHDT and CDR2 FYEKMQ come from the germline V gene (reference sequence).

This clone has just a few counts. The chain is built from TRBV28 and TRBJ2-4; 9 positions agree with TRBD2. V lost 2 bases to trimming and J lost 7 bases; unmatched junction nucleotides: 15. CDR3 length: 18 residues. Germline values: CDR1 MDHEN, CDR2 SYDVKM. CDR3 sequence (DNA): TGTGCCAGCAGTTTAGGGAGGGGTAGCGGGAGCCCGGGGAACATTCAGTACTTC. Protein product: CASSLGRGSGSPGNIQYF.

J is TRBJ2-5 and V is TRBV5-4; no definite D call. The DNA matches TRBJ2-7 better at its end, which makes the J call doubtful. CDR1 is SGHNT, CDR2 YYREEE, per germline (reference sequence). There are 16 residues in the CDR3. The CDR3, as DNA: TGTGCCAGCAGCTTGTCATTGGGCCAGGACGCTGACGAGCAGTACTTC. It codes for CASSLSLGQDADEQYF.

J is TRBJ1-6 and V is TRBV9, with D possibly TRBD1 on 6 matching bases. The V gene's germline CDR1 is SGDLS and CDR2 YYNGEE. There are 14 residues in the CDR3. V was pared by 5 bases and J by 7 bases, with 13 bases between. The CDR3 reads CASRVEGENSPLHF. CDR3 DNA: TGTGCCAGCAGAGTCGAGGGGGAAAATTCACCCCTCCACTTT.

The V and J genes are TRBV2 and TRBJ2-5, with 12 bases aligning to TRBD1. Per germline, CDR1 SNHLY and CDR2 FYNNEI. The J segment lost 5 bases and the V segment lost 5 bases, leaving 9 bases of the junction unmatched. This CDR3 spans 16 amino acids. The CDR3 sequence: CASSKQGQGAHETQYF. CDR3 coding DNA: TGTGCCAGCAGTAAACAGGGACAGGGGGCCCACGAGACCCAGTACTTC.

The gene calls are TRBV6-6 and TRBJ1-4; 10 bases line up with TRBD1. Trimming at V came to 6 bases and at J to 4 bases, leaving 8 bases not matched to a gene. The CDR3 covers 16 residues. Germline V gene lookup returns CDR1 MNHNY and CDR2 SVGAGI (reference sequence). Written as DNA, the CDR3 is TGTGCCAGCAGCAAACCGGGACAGGGGATTAATGAAAAACTGTTTTTT. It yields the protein CASSKPGQGINEKLFF.

CDR3 loop: CASRGRGYEKLFF. The CDR3 region has the DNA TGTGCCAGTAGGGGCAGGGGTTATGAAAAACTGTTTTTT. The chain links TRBV19 to TRBJ1-4, with D perhaps TRBD1 (6 bases). The germline gives CDR1 LNHDA, CDR2 SQIVND (reference sequence). The CDR3 has 13 residues. Trimming stripped 6 bases from V and 6 bases from J, with 11 bases between.

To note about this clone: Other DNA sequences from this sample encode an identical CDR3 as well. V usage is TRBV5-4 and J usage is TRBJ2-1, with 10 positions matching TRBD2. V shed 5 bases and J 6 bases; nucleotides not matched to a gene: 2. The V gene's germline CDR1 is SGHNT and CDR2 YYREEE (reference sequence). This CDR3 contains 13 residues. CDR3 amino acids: CASRLAGVNEQFF. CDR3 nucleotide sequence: TGTGCCAGCAGGCTAGCGGGAGTCAATGAGCAGTTCTTC.

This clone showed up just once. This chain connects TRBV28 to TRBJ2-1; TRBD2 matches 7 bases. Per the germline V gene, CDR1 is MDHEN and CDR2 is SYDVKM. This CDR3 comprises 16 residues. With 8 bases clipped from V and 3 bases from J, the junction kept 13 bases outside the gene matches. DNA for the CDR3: TGTGCCAGCTCCGGGGGGACTAACACCCACTACAATGAGCAGTTCTTC. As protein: CASSGGTNTHYNEQFF.

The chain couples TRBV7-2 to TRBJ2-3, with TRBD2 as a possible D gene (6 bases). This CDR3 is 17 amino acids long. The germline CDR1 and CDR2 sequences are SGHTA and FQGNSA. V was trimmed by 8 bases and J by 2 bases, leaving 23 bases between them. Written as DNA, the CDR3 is TGTGCCAGCCCCTTTAGCGGTTCCGGTGCCCCCACAGATACGCAGTATTTT. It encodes CASPFSGSGAPTDTQYF. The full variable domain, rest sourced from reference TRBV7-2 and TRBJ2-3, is GAGVSQSPSNKVTEKGKDVELRCDPISGHTALYWYRQSLGQGLEFLIYFQGNSAPDKSGLPSDRFSAERTGGSVSTLTIQRTQQEDSAVYLCASPFSGSGAPTDTQYFGPGTRLTVL.

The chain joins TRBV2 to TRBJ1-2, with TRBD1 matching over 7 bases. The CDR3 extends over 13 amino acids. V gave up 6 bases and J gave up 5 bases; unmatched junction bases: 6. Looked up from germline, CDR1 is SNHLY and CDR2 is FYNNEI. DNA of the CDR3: TGTGCCAGCAGCATCGAGGGGGCGTATGGCTACACCTTC. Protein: CASSIEGAYGYTF.

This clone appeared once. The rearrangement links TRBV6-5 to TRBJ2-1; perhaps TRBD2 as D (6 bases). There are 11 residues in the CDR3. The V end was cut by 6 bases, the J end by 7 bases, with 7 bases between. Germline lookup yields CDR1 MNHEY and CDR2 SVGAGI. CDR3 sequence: CASRTRNEQFF. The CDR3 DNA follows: TGTGCCAGCAGGACTAGGAATGAGCAGTTCTTC.

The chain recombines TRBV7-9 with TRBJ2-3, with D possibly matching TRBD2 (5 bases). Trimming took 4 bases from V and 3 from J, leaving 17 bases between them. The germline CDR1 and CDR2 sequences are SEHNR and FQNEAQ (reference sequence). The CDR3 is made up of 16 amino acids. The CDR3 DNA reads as TGTGCCAGCAGCTACAATGGCGGACTCCAAACAGATACGCAGTATTTT. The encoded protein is CASSYNGGLQTDTQYF.

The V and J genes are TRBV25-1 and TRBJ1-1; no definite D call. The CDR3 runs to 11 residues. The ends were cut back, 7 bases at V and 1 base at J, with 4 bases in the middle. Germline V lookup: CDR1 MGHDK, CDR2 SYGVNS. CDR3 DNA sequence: TGTGCCAGCATTAAGAACACTGAAGCTTTCTTT. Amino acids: CASIKNTEAFF.

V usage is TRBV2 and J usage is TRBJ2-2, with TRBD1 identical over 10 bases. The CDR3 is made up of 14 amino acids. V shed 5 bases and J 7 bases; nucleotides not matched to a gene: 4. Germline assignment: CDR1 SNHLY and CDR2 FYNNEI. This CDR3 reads CASSRQGAGGELFF. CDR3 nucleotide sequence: TGTGCCAGCAGTCGACAGGGGGCAGGCGGGGAGCTGTTTTTT.

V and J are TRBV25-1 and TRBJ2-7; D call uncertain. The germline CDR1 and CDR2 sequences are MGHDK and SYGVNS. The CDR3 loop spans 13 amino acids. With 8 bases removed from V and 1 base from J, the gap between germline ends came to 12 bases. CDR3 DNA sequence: TGTGCCAGCTCAAGACCAGGATCCTACGAGCAGTACTTC. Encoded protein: CASSRPGSYEQYF.

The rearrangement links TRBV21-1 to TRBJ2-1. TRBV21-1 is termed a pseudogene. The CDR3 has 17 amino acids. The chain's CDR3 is CASSEGTATRSYNEQFF. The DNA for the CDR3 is TGTGCCAGCAGCGAGGGGACCGCAACCCGCTCCTACAATGAGCAGTTCTTC.

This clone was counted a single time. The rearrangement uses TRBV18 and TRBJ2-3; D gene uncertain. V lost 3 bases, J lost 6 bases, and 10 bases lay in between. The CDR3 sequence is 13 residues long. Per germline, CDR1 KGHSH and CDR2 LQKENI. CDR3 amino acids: CASSPPVTDTQYF. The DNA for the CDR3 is TGTGCCAGCTCACCCCCGGTTACGGATACGCAGTATTTT.

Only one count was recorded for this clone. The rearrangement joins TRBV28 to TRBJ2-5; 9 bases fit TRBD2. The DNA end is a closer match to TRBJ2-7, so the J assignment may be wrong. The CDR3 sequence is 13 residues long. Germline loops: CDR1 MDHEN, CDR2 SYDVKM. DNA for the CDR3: TGTGCCAGCAGTAGAGGGACTAGCCGCGAGCAGTACTTC. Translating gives CASSRGTSREQYF.

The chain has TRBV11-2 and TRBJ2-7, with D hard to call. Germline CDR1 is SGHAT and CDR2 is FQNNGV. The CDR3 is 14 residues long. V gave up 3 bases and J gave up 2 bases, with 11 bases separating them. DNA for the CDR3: TGTGCCAGCAGCTTCTTGGCGAAACCCTACGAGCAGTACTTC. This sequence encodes CASSFLAKPYEQYF.

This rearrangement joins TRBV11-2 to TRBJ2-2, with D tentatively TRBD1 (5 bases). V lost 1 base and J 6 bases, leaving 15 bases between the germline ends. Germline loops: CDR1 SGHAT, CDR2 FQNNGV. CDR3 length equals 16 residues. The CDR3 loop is CASSLAQGWGSGELFF. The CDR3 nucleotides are TGTGCCAGCAGCTTAGCGCAGGGTTGGGGCTCCGGGGAGCTGTTTTTT.

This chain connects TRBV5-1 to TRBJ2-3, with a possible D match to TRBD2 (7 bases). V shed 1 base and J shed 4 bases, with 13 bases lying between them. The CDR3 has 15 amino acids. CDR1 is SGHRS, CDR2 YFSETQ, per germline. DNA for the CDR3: TGCGCCAGCAGCTTGAGTGCGGGGGCAGCAGATACGCAGTATTTT. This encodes CASSLSAGAADTQYF.

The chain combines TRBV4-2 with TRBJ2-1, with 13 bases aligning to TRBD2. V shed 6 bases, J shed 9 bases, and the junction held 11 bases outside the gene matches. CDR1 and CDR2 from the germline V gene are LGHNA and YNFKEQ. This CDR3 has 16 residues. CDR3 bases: TGTGCCAGCAGTAACGGACTAGCGGGAGATACGGGTGAGCAGTTCTTC. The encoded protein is CASSNGLAGDTGEQFF.